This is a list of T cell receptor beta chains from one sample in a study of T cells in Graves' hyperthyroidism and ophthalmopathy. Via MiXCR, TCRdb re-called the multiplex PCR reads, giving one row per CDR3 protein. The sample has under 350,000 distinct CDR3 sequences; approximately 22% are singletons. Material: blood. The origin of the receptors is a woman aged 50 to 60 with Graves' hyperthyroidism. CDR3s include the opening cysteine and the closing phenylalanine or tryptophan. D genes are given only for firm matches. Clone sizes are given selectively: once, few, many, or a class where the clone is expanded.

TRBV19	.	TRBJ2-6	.	CASTGWGANVLTF	TGTGCCAGCACAGGGTGGGGGGCCAACGTCCTGACTTTC
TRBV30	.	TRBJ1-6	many	CAWRDNSPLHF	TGTGCCTGGAGGGATAATTCACCCCTCCACTTT
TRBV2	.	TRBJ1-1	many	CASSATTGGTEAFF	TGTGCCAGCAGTGCCACGACGGGGGGTACTGAAGCTTTCTTT
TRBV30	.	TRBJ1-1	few	CAWSVGGDTEAFF	TGTGCCTGGAGTGTGGGGGGGGACACTGAAGCTTTCTTT
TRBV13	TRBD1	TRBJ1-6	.	CASSRGQRVDNSPLHF	TGTGCCAGCAGCAGGGGACAGAGGGTAGATAATTCACCCCTCCACTTT
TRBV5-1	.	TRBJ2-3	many	CASSLGSVAPSDTQYF	TGCGCCAGCAGCTTGGGTAGCGTCGCTCCCTCAGATACGCAGTATTTT
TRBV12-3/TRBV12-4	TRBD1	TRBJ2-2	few	CASRRDSLANTGELFF	TGTGCCAGCAGAAGGGACAGTCTCGCGAACACCGGGGAGCTGTTTTTT
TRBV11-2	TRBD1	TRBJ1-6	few	CASSSGDRGNSPLHF	TGTGCCAGCAGCTCCGGCGACAGGGGAAATTCACCCCTCCACTTT
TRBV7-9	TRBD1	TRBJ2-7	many	CASSSGQGLLEQYF	TGTGCCAGCAGCTCGGGACAGGGTCTCCTCGAGCAGTACTTC
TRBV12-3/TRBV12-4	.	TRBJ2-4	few	CASSFGGNIQYF	TGTGCCAGCAGTTTTGGTGGAAACATTCAGTACTTC
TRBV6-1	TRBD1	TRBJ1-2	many	CASSENRGGVYGYTF	TGTGCCAGCAGTGAAAACCGAGGGGGCGTTTATGGCTACACCTTC
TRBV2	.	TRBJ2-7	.	CASTGSTSYEQYF	TGTGCCAGCACTGGGAGCACCTCCTACGAGCAGTACTTC
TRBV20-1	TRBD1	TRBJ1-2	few	CSAIPGTGGDCDGYTF	TGCAGTGCTATCCCCGGGACAGGGGGCGATTGCGATGGCTACACCTTC
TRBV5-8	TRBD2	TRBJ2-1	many	CASSYSGTGSYNEQFF	TGTGCCAGCAGCTATAGCGGGACGGGTTCCTACAATGAGCAGTTCTTC
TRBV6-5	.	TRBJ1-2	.	CASSYSGREGGYTF	TGTGCCAGCAGTTACTCGGGCCGCGAGGGCGGCTACACCTTC
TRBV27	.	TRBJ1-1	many	CASSFSGTTNTEAFF	TGTGCCAGCAGTTTCTCAGGGACGACGAACACTGAAGCTTTCTTT
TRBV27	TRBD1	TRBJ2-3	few	CASSSLGQGTDTQYF	TGTGCCAGCAGTTCGTTAGGACAGGGCACAGATACGCAGTATTTT
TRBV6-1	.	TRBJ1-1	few	CASRGAGATEAFF	TGTGCCAGCCGGGGGGCCGGCGCTACTGAAGCTTTCTTT
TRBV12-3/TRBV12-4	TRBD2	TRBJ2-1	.	CASSPPSGRSDEQFF	TGTGCCAGCAGTCCCCCTAGCGGGAGGTCCGATGAGCAGTTCTTC
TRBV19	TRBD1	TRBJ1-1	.	CASSPSQGKVAFF	TGTGCCAGTAGTCCCTCACAGGGGAAGGTTGCTTTCTTT
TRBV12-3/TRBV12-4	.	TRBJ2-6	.	CPTPPGANVLTF	TGCCCAACCCCCCCAGGGGCCAACGTCCTGACTTTC
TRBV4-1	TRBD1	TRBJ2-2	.	CASSRQQGSGELFF	TGCGCCAGCAGCCGGCAACAGGGGAGCGGGGAGCTGTTTTTT
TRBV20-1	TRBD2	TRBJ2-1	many	CSASASGRGRNEQFF	TGCAGTGCTAGCGCTAGCGGGAGAGGGCGCAATGAGCAGTTCTTC
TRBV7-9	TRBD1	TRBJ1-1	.	CASRQGAEAFF	TGTGCCAGCAGGCAGGGGGCTGAAGCTTTCTTT
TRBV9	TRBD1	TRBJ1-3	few	CASSPRTGPGNTIYF	TGTGCCAGCAGCCCGCGGACAGGGCCTGGAAACACCATATATTTT
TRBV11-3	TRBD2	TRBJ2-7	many	CASSLGMGSGGMGYEQYF	TGTGCCAGCAGCTTAGGAATGGGATCGGGGGGGATGGGCTACGAGCAGTACTTC
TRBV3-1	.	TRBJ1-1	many	CASSQKQGSAEAFF	TGTGCCAGCAGCCAAAAACAGGGAAGCGCTGAAGCTTTCTTT
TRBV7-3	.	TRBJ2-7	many	CASSPEVSWTEQYF	TGTGCCAGCAGCCCCGAGGTTTCTTGGACCGAGCAGTACTTC
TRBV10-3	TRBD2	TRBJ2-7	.	CAIREGLAGVSYEQYF	TGTGCCATCAGGGAGGGACTAGCGGGAGTTTCCTACGAGCAGTACTTC
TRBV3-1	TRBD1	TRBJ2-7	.	CASSRSRWDRGRYEQYF	TGTGCCAGCAGCCGAAGTAGGTGGGACAGGGGTCGCTACGAGCAGTACTTC
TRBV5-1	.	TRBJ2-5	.	CASSLEGNQETQYF	TGCGCCAGCAGCTTGGAAGGTAACCAAGAGACCCAGTACTTC
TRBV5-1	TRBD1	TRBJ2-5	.	CASSSQQGYQETQYF	TGCGCCAGCAGCTCGCAACAGGGGTACCAAGAGACCCAGTACTTC
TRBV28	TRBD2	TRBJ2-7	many	CASSEAGGAGTYEQYF	TGTGCCAGCAGTGAAGCGGGAGGGGCCGGAACCTACGAGCAGTACTTC
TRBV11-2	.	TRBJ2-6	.	CASSQTEGSGANVLTF	TGTGCCAGCAGCCAAACCGAGGGATCTGGGGCCAACGTCCTGACTTTC
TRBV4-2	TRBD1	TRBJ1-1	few	CASSQVFDRGGTEAFF	TGTGCCAGCAGCCAAGTATTTGACAGGGGAGGGACTGAAGCTTTCTTT
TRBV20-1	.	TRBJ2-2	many	CSARVIGTDNTGELFF	TGCAGTGCTAGAGTCATCGGGACTGATAACACCGGGGAGCTGTTTTTT
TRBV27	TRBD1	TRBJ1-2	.	CASSFAGTGGNGYTF	TGTGCCAGCAGTTTCGCCGGGACAGGGGGCAATGGCTACACCTTC
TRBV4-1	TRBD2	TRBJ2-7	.	CASSQVLAGISYEQYF	TGCGCCAGCAGCCAGGTCCTAGCGGGGATCTCCTACGAGCAGTACTTC
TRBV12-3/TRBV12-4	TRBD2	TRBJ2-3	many	CASSESSGGGITQYF	TGTGCCAGCAGTGAAAGTAGCGGGGGGGGAATTACGCAGTATTTT
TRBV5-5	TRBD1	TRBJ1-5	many	CASAQGGGNQPQHF	TGTGCCAGCGCGCAGGGGGGAGGAAATCAGCCCCAGCATTTT
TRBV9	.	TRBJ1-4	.	CASSVGPQRNEKLFF	TGTGCCAGCAGCGTAGGTCCGCAAAGGAATGAAAAACTGTTTTTT
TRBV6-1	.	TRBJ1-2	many	CAIRESYGYTF	TGTGCCATCAGGGAATCCTATGGCTACACCTTC
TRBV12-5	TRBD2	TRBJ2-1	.	CASGLGRIAGDYNEQFF	TGTGCTAGTGGTTTGGGACGAATAGCGGGAGATTACAATGAGCAGTTCTTC
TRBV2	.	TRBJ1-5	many	CASSDILSNQPQHF	TGTGCCAGCAGTGACATTCTTAGCAATCAGCCCCAGCATTTT
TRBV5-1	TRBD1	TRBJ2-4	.	CASSYYQGQATNIQYF	TGCGCCAGCAGCTACTACCAGGGACAGGCTACAAACATTCAGTACTTC
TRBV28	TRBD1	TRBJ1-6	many	CASIQRDRGRGRGSPLHF	TGTGCCAGCATCCAACGGGACAGGGGGCGAGGTAGAGGATCACCCCTCCACTTT
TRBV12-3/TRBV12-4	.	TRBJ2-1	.	CASSRSGALRVLLYNEQFF	TGTGCCAGCAGCAGGTCTGGGGCCCTCAGGGTACTGTTGTACAATGAGCAGTTCTTC
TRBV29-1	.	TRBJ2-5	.	CSVVGDKSQETQYF	TGCAGCGTTGTAGGTGACAAATCTCAAGAGACCCAGTACTTC
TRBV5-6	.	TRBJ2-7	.	CASSLRGSLAEQYF	TGTGCCAGCAGCTTAAGGGGGTCTCTCGCCGAGCAGTACTTC
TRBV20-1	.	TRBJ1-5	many	CSASSGGDQPQHF	TGCAGTGCTAGCAGCGGGGGGGATCAGCCCCAGCATTTT
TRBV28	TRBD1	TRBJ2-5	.	CASSSRTGEETQYF	TGTGCCAGCAGCTCGAGGACAGGGGAAGAGACCCAGTACTTC
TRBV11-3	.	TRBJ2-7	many	CASSGRGGEQYF	TGTGCCAGCAGCGGAAGGGGTGGCGAGCAGTACTTC
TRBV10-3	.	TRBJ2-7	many	CATVEQGVKQYF	TGTGCCACCGTCGAGCAGGGAGTTAAGCAGTACTTC